These 3 T cell receptor beta chains share one sample of origin, sequenced in a study of blood T cell repertoires in COVID-19. This table comes from immunoSEQ multiplex PCR, and its TCRdb copy is limited to in-frame clones, with some not included. The data show 110,000 to 150,000 clones, around 90% seen once. The sequenced material came from peripheral blood. Receptors originate from a man aged 70 or older with acute or convalescent COVID-19.

The J gene is TRBJ2-7, the V gene TRBV2, with D hard to call. Germline V gene data show CDR1 as SNHLY and CDR2 as FYNNEI. Trimming left V 4 bases short and J 0 bases short, with 10 bases between. The CDR3 covers 14 residues. In DNA form, the CDR3 reads TGTGCCAGCAGTGGAACTATGAGCTCCTACGAGCAGTACTTC. This translates into CASSGTMSSYEQYF.

The rearrangement links TRBV2 to TRBJ2-3; 11 bases map to TRBD1. J lost 2 bases, V lost 4 bases, and 5 bases had no gene match. The CDR3 spans 16 residues. The germline V gene has CDR1 SNHLY and CDR2 FYNNEI. The CDR3 DNA reads as TGTGCCAGCAGTGGGACAGGGGGCGCCCCCACAGATACGCAGTATTTT. The encoded protein is CASSGTGGAPTDTQYF.

The chain is built from TRBV5-6 and TRBJ1-4; 11 nucleotides match TRBD1. CDR1 is SGHDT and CDR2 is YYEEEE in the germline V gene. The CDR3 length is 15 residues. The J segment lost 7 bases and the V segment lost 4 bases, leaving 6 bases of the junction unmatched. CDR3 loop: CASSVSGTGGEKLFF. The CDR3, as DNA: TGTGCCAGCAGCGTGTCCGGGACAGGGGGTGAAAAACTGTTTTTT.